The clone carrying this TCR beta chain occurred once. The antigen remains undetermined. Clones were read by immunoSEQ multiplex PCR, and TCRdb kept only the in-frame ones, dropping some. Among 250,000 to 300,000 clones listed, more than 70% were seen once. The V and J ends lost 0 bases and 0 bases respectively, with 7 bases between them. CDR3 length equals 15 residues. Germline V CDR1 and CDR2: SGHRS, YFSETQ. Treatment described: around 19 received Ad26.COV2.S at low or high dose, single or two shots; five or six received placebo; per-sample allocation not given. Day 63 after the first injection of vaccine or placebo was the sampling time. Within Boston, the person who donated was an adult of 18-55 years. This sample was taken from a study of Ad26.COV2.S vaccination and SARS-CoV-2 variants. Notes on the study in general: The TCR breadth and depth analyses may have understated or missed part of the total T cell responses.

The sequencing used peripheral blood, collected in a trial of Ad26.COV2.S vaccine versus placebo. This chain uses TRBV5-1 with TRBJ1-3; D gene ambiguous. This receptor was identified in a person between 18 and 65 years old who received the Ad26.COV2.S COVID-19 vaccine or a placebo. CDR3: CASSLGAGSGNTIYF. DNA of the CDR3: TGCGCCAGCAGCTTGGGGGCTGGCTCTGGAAACACCATATATTTT.